This T cell receptor beta chain is from a study of CD8 T cells in ankylosing spondylitis. It was by quantitative 5'-RACE with molecular barcodes that TCR beta libraries were made. One entry per CDR3 protein results from TCRdb running MiXCR on the 5' RACE reads. The table lists 700,000 to 850,000 distinct CDR3 sequences, approximately 12% of them singletons. Notes on this clonotype: Its matching antigen is unknown.

The CDR3 covers 16 residues. Trimming stripped 2 bases from V and 2 bases from J, with 15 bases between. Germline lookup yields CDR1 SGHNT and CDR2 YENEEA. General study results and limits: According to the report, clones linked to the disease were significantly enriched in matched synovial fluid samples taken from ankylosing spondylitis patients. Apparently characteristic of ankylosing spondylitis blood was a TCR beta motif (eight highly homologous variants).

The sequencing input was blood, either unsorted or a sorted T cell fraction (not recorded which). The rearrangement joins TRBV11-3 to TRBJ1-1, with a tentative D call TRBD1 (5 bases). This clonotype originated in a male donor with ankylosing spondylitis. The CDR3 is CASSLPPSGGNTEAFF. The CDR3 DNA reads TGTGCCAGCAGCTTACCCCCCTCTGGGGGTAACACTGAAGCTTTCTTT.